This TCR beta chain is from a study of cytomegalovirus exposure and HLA in healthy donors. Study-level results: Compared with the roughly 700-donor mean, an Asian-associated ancestry cluster reportedly had fewer N-insertions, according to a later analysis. Earlier analysis yielded a pattern in which most TCR beta V segments were productive about 90% or about 30% of the time.

The CDR3 covers 12 residues. V lost 2 bases and J lost 10, with 9 bases in between. CDR1 and CDR2 (germline): LNHDA, SQIVND (reference sequence). A multiplex PCR was run with 60 Vbeta primers and 13 Jbeta primers. Under the authors' procedure: A follow-up analysis tallied around 80 million unique TCR beta chains, 9 million to 11 million shared. Clones were sequenced by immunoSEQ multiplex PCR, and TCRdb holds only the in-frame ones, with some missing. Clone size and V and J calls were adopted from that table, with D and trimming inferred from the DNA. The table records 70,000 to 100,000 clones, roughly two thirds of them present only once. A note on this clone: Its antigen is currently unknown.

The V gene is TRBV19, the J gene TRBJ2-1; D uncertain. Source material: PBMCs. This clonotype was obtained from a woman in her forties or fifties in good health and CMV-seropositive. The DNA for the CDR3 is TGTGCCAGTAGTATACTGAACGGGGAGCAGTTCTTC. Translating gives CASSILNGEQFF.